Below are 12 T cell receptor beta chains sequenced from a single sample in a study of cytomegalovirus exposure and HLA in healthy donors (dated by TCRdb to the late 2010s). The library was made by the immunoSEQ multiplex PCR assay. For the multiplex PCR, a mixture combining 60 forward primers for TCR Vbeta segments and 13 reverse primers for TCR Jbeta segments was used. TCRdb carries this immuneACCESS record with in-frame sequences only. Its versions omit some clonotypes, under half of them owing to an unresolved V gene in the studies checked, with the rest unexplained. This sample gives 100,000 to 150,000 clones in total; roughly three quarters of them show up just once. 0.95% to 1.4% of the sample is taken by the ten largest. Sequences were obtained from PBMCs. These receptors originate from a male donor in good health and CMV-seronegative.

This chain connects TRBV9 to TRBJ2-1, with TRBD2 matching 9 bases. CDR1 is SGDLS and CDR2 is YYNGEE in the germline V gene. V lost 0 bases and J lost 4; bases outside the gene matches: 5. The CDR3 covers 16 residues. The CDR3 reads CASSVDLAGLYNEQFF. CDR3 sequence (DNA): TGTGCCAGCAGCGTAGATCTAGCGGGGTTGTACAATGAGCAGTTCTTC.

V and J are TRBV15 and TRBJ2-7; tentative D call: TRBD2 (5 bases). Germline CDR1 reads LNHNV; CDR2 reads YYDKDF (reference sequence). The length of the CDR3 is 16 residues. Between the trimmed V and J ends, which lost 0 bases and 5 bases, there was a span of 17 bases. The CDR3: CATSRDSGAGVDEQYF. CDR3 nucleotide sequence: TGTGCCACCAGCAGAGATTCGGGCGCCGGGGTCGACGAGCAGTACTTC.

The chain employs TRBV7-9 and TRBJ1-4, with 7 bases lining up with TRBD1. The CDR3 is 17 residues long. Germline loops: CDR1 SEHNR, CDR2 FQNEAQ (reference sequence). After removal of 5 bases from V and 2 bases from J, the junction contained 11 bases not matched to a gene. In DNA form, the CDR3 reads TGTGCCAGCAGCCCCCTCCGAGGACAGGCGACTAATGAAAAACTGTTTTTT. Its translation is CASSPLRGQATNEKLFF.

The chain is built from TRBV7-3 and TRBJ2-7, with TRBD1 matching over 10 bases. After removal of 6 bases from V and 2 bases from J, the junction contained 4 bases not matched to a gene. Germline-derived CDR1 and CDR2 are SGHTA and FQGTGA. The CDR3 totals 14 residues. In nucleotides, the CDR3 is TGTGCCAGCAGTCCAGACAGGGGGCCCTACGAGCAGTACTTC. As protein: CASSPDRGPYEQYF.

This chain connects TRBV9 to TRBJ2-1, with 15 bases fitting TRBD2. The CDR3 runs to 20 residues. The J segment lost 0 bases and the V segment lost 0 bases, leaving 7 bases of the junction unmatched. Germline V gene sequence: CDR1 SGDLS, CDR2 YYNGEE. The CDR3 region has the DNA TGTGCCAGCAGCGTAGGCCTCGGGACTAGCGGGGGGTTCTCCTACAATGAGCAGTTCTTC. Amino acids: CASSVGLGTSGGFSYNEQFF.

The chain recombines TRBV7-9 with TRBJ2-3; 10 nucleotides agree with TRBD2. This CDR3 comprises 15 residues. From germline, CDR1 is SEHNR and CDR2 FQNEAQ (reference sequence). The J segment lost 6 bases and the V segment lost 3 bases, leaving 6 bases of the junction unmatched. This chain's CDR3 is CASSLGSGGADTQYF. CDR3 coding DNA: TGTGCCAGCAGCTTGGGAAGCGGGGGGGCTGATACGCAGTATTTT.

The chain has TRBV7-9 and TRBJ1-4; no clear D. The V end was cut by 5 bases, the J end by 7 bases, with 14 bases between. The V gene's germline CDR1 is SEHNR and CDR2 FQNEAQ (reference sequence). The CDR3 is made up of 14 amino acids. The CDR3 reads CASSLPRGPEKLFF. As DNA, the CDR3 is TGTGCCAGCAGCCTACCTAGAGGGCCTGAAAAACTGTTTTTT. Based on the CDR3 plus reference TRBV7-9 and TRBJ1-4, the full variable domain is DTGVSQNPRHKITKRGQNVTFRCDPISEHNRLYWYRQTLGQGPEFLTYFQNEAQLEKSRLLSDRFSAERPKGSFSTLEIQRTEQGDSAMYLCASSLPRGPEKLFFGSGTQLSVL.

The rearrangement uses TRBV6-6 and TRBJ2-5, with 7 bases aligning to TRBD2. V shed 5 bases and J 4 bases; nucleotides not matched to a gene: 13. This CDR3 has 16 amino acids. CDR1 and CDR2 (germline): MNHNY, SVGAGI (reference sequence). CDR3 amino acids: CASSPGRARGSETQYF. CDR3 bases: TGTGCCAGCAGTCCGGGGAGGGCGCGGGGGTCAGAGACCCAGTACTTC.

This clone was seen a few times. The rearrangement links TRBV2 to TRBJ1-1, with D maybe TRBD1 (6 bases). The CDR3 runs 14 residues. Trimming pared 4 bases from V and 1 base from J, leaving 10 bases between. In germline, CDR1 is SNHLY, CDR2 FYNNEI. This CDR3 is CASSAGQPNTEAFF. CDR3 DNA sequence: TGTGCCAGCAGTGCGGGACAACCGAACACTGAAGCTTTCTTT.

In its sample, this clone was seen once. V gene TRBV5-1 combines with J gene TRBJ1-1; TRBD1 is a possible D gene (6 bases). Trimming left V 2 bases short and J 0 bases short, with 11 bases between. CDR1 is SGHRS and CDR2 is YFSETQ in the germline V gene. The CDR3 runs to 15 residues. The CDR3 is CASSFRGGVNTEAFF. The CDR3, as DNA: TGCGCCAGCAGCTTTAGGGGGGGAGTGAACACTGAAGCTTTCTTT.

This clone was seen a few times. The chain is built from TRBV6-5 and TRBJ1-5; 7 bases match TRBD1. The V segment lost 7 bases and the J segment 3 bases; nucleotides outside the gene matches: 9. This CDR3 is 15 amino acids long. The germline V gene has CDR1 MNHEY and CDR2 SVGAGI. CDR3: CASKIAGGPNQPQHF. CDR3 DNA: TGTGCCAGCAAAATAGCAGGGGGTCCCAATCAGCCCCAGCATTTT.

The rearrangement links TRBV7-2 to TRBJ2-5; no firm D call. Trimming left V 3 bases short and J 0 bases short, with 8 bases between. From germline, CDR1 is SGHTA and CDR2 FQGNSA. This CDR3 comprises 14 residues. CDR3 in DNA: TGTGCCAGCAGCTTTACTCGCAACCAAGAGACCCAGTACTTC. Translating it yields CASSFTRNQETQYF.